One sample yielded the 31 T cell receptor beta chains listed below, sequenced in a study of T cell responses to AZD1222 COVID-19 vaccine. TCRdb's table, derived via immunoSEQ multiplex PCR, lists solely in-frame clones and lacks some. The repertoire holds 150,000 to 200,000 clones, 70% to 90% seen once, with 7.7% in the top ten. Sample: peripheral blood, taken on day 0 of AZD1222 vaccination. All receptors come from an adult in good health.

The rearrangement joins TRBV7-9 to TRBJ2-5; perhaps TRBD1 as D (6 bases). Germline V gene sequence: CDR1 SEHNR, CDR2 FQNEAQ (reference sequence). The CDR3 extends over 15 amino acids. Trimming stripped 1 base from V and 3 bases from J, with 12 bases between. This CDR3 reads CASSLEGHTKETQYF. DNA for the CDR3: TGTGCCAGCAGCTTAGAGGGACACACTAAAGAGACCCAGTACTTC.

This clone has a single count. The chain joins TRBV5-1 to TRBJ2-1, with 11 nucleotides matching TRBD1. After removal of 4 bases from V and 8 bases from J, the junction contained 8 bases not matched to a gene. This CDR3 region has 15 residues. Germline CDR1 and CDR2: SGHRS and YFSETQ. The DNA for the CDR3 is TGCGCCAGCAGCCAGGCTGGACAGGGGGCCTATGAGCAGTTCTTC. Protein: CASSQAGQGAYEQFF. Filled out from reference TRBV5-1 and TRBJ2-1, the complete variable domain reads KAGVTQTPRYLIKTRGQQVTLSCSPISGHRSVSWYQQTPGQGLQFLFEYFSETQRNKGNFPGRFSGRQFSNSRSEMNVSTLELGDSALYLCASSQAGQGAYEQFFGPGTRLTVL.

The rearrangement uses TRBV6-1 and TRBJ2-7; TRBD1 might be the D (5 bases). There are 12 residues in the CDR3. Germline lookup yields CDR1 MNHNS and CDR2 SASEGT. Trimming took off 8 bases at V and 6 bases at J, with 14 bases between the two ends. CDR3 DNA sequence: TGTGCCAGCGGGGCGGCGGTGGGCGAGCAGTACTTC. It yields the protein CASGAAVGEQYF.

The gene calls are TRBV4-3 and TRBJ2-7, with no clear D. V lost 0 bases to trimming and J lost 9 bases, with 24 bases between them. The V gene's germline CDR1 is LGHNA and CDR2 YSLEER. There are 17 residues in the CDR3. The CDR3 sequence: CASSQDPGGHPPRSQYF. CDR3 nucleotides: TGCGCCAGCAGCCAAGATCCTGGCGGCCACCCTCCTAGGTCGCAGTACTTC.

The sample holds one count of this clone. This chain joins TRBV10-1 and TRBJ2-7; the D is unclear. Germline assignment: CDR1 WNHNN and CDR2 SYGVQD (reference sequence). Trimming took 8 bases from V and 3 from J, leaving 14 bases between them. The CDR3 has 13 amino acids. CDR3 in amino acids: CASEYLYSYEQYF. The CDR3 DNA sequence: TGCGCCAGCGAATACTTATACAGCTACGAGCAGTACTTC.

V is TRBV19 and J is TRBJ2-3; TRBD1 might be the D (6 bases). This CDR3 comprises 15 residues. The V gene's germline CDR1 is LNHDA and CDR2 SQIVND (reference sequence). The V gene lost 5 bases and the J gene lost 1 base, with 13 bases spanning the gap. CDR3 residues: CASSQTRGGTDTQYF. The DNA of the CDR3 is TGTGCCAGTAGTCAAACCAGGGGCGGCACAGATACGCAGTATTTT. The full variable domain, rest sourced from reference TRBV19 and TRBJ2-3, is DGGITQSPKYLFRKEGQNVTLSCEQNLNHDAMYWYRQDPGQGLRLIYYSQIVNDFQKGDIAEGYSVSREKKESFPLTVTSAQKNPTAFYLCASSQTRGGTDTQYFGPGTRLTVL.

The chain is built from TRBV7-2 and TRBJ1-6, with D perhaps TRBD1 (5 bases). This CDR3 is 14 amino acids long. V lost 3 bases and J lost 9, with 12 bases in between. The germline CDR1 and CDR2 sequences are SGHTA and FQGNSA. CDR3 sequence: CASSLGLVLSPLHF. The CDR3 coding sequence is TGTGCCAGCAGCTTGGGACTTGTACTTTCACCCCTCCACTTT.

The rearrangement joins TRBV9 to TRBJ2-2; D is perhaps TRBD2 (5 bases). The germline CDR1 and CDR2 sequences are SGDLS and YYNGEE. CDR3 length: 13 residues. Trimming took 2 bases from V and 4 from J, leaving 6 bases between them. The CDR3 DNA reads as TGTGCCAGCAGCGTGGGGAGCACCGGGGAGCTGTTTTTT. Residues: CASSVGSTGELFF.

This chain joins TRBV5-4 and TRBJ2-1; perhaps TRBD1 as D (5 bases). V was cut by 7 bases and J by 7 bases, with 15 bases left in between. CDR1 is SGHNT, CDR2 YYREEE, per germline (reference sequence). This CDR3 is 13 amino acids long. CDR3 in DNA: TGTGCCAGCGCCACTCAGACAGTAAATGAGCAGTTCTTC. Protein: CASATQTVNEQFF.

CDR3: CASILDQVVDTQYF. The DNA of the CDR3 is TGTGCCAGCATCCTGGACCAGGTGGTAGATACGCAGTATTTT. The rearrangement links TRBV6-5 to TRBJ2-3, with D hard to call. From germline, CDR1 is MNHEY and CDR2 SVGAGI. The V and J ends lost 7 bases and 5 bases respectively, with 16 bases between them. The CDR3 has 14 residues.

The J gene is TRBJ1-2, the V gene TRBV10-3; D is unclear. The V and J ends lost 6 bases and 2 bases respectively, with 7 bases between them. This CDR3 contains 12 residues. Germline values: CDR1 ENHRY, CDR2 SYGVKD. Here the CDR3 reads CAIRPGNYGYTF. In nucleotides, the CDR3 is TGTGCCATCAGACCAGGAAACTATGGCTACACCTTC.

This clone showed up just a few times. The chain couples TRBV6-5 to TRBJ2-2; D is tentatively TRBD1 or TRBD2 (6 bases each). The CDR3 consists of 14 residues. From germline, CDR1 is MNHEY and CDR2 SVGAGI. Trimming took 3 bases from V and 6 from J, leaving 11 bases between them. CDR3 protein: CASSYSGAPGELFF. In DNA form, the CDR3 reads TGTGCCAGCAGTTATTCGGGGGCCCCCGGGGAGCTGTTTTTT.

DNA of the CDR3: TGTGCCAGCAGCTTAGGAGGACAGGGTCTAACTTCACCCCTCCACTTT. Translating it yields CASSLGGQGLTSPLHF. The chain combines TRBV7-9 with TRBJ1-6, with TRBD1 identical over 8 bases. Germline V gene sequence: CDR1 SEHNR, CDR2 FQNEAQ (reference sequence). J lost 9 bases, V lost 1 base, and 8 bases had no gene match. The CDR3 runs to 16 residues.

This rearrangement joins TRBV4-2 to TRBJ2-4; 8 nucleotides line up with TRBD1. Trimming took 2 bases from V and 9 from J; bases not matched to a gene: 3. This CDR3 is 13 amino acids long. Germline lookup yields CDR1 LGHNA and CDR2 YNFKEQ. Here the CDR3 DNA reads TGTGCCAGCAGCCAACAGGGGGCAGGCATTCAGTACTTC. Its protein is CASSQQGAGIQYF.

The chain uses TRBV5-4 and TRBJ1-1, with 9 bases lining up with TRBD1. After removal of 5 bases from V and 0 bases from J, the junction contained 5 bases not matched to a gene. CDR1 and CDR2 (germline): SGHNT, YYREEE (reference sequence). The CDR3 extends over 15 amino acids. Here the CDR3 reads CASRRQGGMNTEAFF. CDR3 nucleotide sequence: TGTGCCAGCAGACGACAGGGGGGCATGAACACTGAAGCTTTCTTT.

The chain couples TRBV19 to TRBJ2-3; the D call may be TRBD1 or TRBD2 (5 bases each). Per the germline V gene, CDR1 is LNHDA and CDR2 is SQIVND (reference sequence). The germline V and J ends were trimmed by 10 bases and 0 bases, with 17 bases remaining between them. CDR3 length equals 15 residues. The CDR3 loop is CATCLGDVSTDTQYF. CDR3 DNA: TGTGCCACCTGCCTCGGGGACGTTAGCACAGATACGCAGTATTTT.

The rearrangement joins TRBV15 to TRBJ1-2; D gene unclear. Deletions cut 0 bases from V and 4 bases from J, with 9 bases between. Germline-derived CDR1 and CDR2 are LNHNV and YYDKDF (reference sequence). The CDR3 covers 14 residues. CDR3 nucleotide sequence: TGTGCCACCAGCAGAGATCCCCGGGGCTATGGCTACACCTTC. It encodes CATSRDPRGYGYTF.

The CDR3 sequence is CASSRGQGYGYTF. CDR3 coding DNA: TGTGCCAGCAGTAGGGGACAGGGCTATGGCTACACCTTC. The gene calls are TRBV6-5 and TRBJ1-2, with TRBD1 matching over 9 bases. The CDR3 is 13 amino acids. V lost 5 bases, J lost 4 bases, and 2 bases stayed unmatched. Germline CDR1 and CDR2: MNHEY and SVGAGI.

This chain connects TRBV6-5 to TRBJ1-3; D remains ambiguous. Germline-derived CDR1 and CDR2 are MNHEY and SVGAGI. This CDR3 has 12 amino acids. The germline V and J ends were trimmed by 6 bases and 4 bases, with 7 bases remaining between them. The CDR3 DNA sequence: TGTGCCAGCAGCGTTCAGGGAAACACCATATATTTT. Its protein product is CASSVQGNTIYF.

The chain joins TRBV11-2 to TRBJ2-7, with D perhaps matching TRBD2 (6 bases). Germline CDR1 SGHAT, CDR2 FQNNGV. Trimming stripped 3 bases from V and 0 bases from J, with 15 bases between. The CDR3 has 16 residues. The CDR3 loop is CASSFPGLPSSYEQYF. As DNA, the CDR3 is TGTGCCAGCAGCTTTCCGGGACTCCCGAGCTCCTACGAGCAGTACTTC.

The chain is built from TRBV19 and TRBJ2-7; tentatively, D is TRBD1 or TRBD2 (5 bases each). Trimming removed 3 bases from V and 2 bases from J, with 11 bases in between. Germline V gene sequence: CDR1 LNHDA, CDR2 SQIVND (reference sequence). This CDR3 contains 14 residues. The CDR3 loop is CASSMGVPAYEQYF. DNA for the CDR3: TGTGCCAGTAGTATGGGGGTTCCCGCCTACGAGCAGTACTTC.

This clone was seen a single time. V usage is TRBV2 and J usage is TRBJ1-2; 9 bases are shared with TRBD1. Losses at the gene ends were 6 bases for V and 3 bases for J; bases not matched to a gene: 5. The CDR3 runs to 14 residues. CDR1 is SNHLY, CDR2 FYNNEI, per germline. In DNA form, the CDR3 reads TGTGCCAGCAGCCGGACAGGGGTGCACTATGGCTACACCTTC. Its translation: CASSRTGVHYGYTF.

V and J are TRBV7-9 and TRBJ1-1; D perhaps matches TRBD1 (6 bases). This CDR3 region has 16 residues. Trimming shortened V by 0 bases and J by 1 base, and 12 bases separated the two germline ends. Germline loops: CDR1 SEHNR, CDR2 FQNEAQ (reference sequence). Here the CDR3 reads CASSLAGGAGNTEAFF. The CDR3 DNA sequence: TGTGCCAGCAGCTTAGCGGGGGGCGCGGGGAACACTGAAGCTTTCTTT.

The chain employs TRBV7-6 and TRBJ1-6; D gene unclear. The CDR3 is made up of 15 amino acids. V gave up 1 base and J gave up 8 bases, with 12 bases separating them. The germline CDR1 and CDR2 sequences are SGHVS and FNYEAQ. CDR3 region: CASSLEERRDSPLHF. CDR3 nucleotide sequence: TGTGCCAGCAGCTTAGAGGAAAGACGGGATTCACCCCTCCACTTT.

The J gene is TRBJ1-4, the V gene TRBV5-6, with 10 bases matching TRBD1. Germline V gene lookup returns CDR1 SGHDT and CDR2 YYEEEE. Trimming removed 0 bases from V and 8 bases from J; junction bases left unmatched: 4. The CDR3 is 15 residues long. The CDR3 here is CASSLGDRGSEKLFF. Here the CDR3 DNA reads TGTGCCAGCAGCTTGGGGGACAGGGGAAGCGAAAAACTGTTTTTT.

V usage is TRBV5-6 and J usage is TRBJ1-1; perhaps TRBD1 as D (6 bases). The CDR3 spans 14 residues. In germline, CDR1 is SGHDT, CDR2 YYEEEE. The germline V and J ends were trimmed by 4 bases and 1 base, with 11 bases remaining between them. The chain's CDR3 is CASSPRGGNTEAFF. The CDR3 DNA sequence: TGTGCCAGCAGCCCCAGGGGAGGGAACACTGAAGCTTTCTTT.

This chain connects TRBV2 to TRBJ1-5, with a tentative D call TRBD1 (6 bases). CDR3 length: 13 amino acids. Germline lookup yields CDR1 SNHLY and CDR2 FYNNEI. Trimming removed 7 bases at V and 2 bases at J, with 9 bases between. In DNA, the CDR3 is TGTGCCAGCAACAGGGAGGGCAATCAGCCCCAGCATTTT. It codes for CASNREGNQPQHF.

The chain combines TRBV6-2 or TRBV6-3 with TRBJ1-2; D is unresolved. Germline CDR1 MNHEY, CDR2 SVGEGT. With 7 bases removed from V and 4 bases from J, the gap between germline ends came to 16 bases. The CDR3 extends over 14 amino acids. The CDR3 is CASIPRSTLYGYTF. CDR3 DNA: TGTGCCAGCATCCCTCGATCGACACTCTATGGCTACACCTTC.

V and J are TRBV6-6 and TRBJ1-3; D remains ambiguous. CDR3 length: 14 residues. Germline CDR1 reads MNHNY; CDR2 reads SVGAGI (reference sequence). Trimming cost V 2 bases and J 0 bases, with 5 bases left between them. Here the CDR3 reads CASSYGLSGNTIYF. CDR3 nucleotides: TGTGCCAGCAGTTACGGTCTCTCTGGAAACACCATATATTTT.

This chain links TRBV5-6 with TRBJ1-2, with 9 bases matching TRBD1. Trimming at V came to 3 bases and at J to 4 bases, leaving 4 bases not matched to a gene. The CDR3 totals 14 residues. Looked up from germline, CDR1 is SGHDT and CDR2 is YYEEEE. Here the CDR3 reads CASSYGTGSYGYTF. Written as DNA, the CDR3 is TGTGCCAGCAGCTACGGGACAGGGAGCTATGGCTACACCTTC.

The chain is built from TRBV5-1 and TRBJ2-2, with 9 bases fitting TRBD1. This CDR3 region has 14 residues. Germline loops: CDR1 SGHRS, CDR2 YFSETQ. Trimming took 4 bases from V and 4 from J; bases not matched to a gene: 2. The CDR3 loop is CASSDRGVTGELFF. CDR3 DNA: TGCGCCAGCAGCGACAGGGGGGTCACCGGGGAGCTGTTTTTT.